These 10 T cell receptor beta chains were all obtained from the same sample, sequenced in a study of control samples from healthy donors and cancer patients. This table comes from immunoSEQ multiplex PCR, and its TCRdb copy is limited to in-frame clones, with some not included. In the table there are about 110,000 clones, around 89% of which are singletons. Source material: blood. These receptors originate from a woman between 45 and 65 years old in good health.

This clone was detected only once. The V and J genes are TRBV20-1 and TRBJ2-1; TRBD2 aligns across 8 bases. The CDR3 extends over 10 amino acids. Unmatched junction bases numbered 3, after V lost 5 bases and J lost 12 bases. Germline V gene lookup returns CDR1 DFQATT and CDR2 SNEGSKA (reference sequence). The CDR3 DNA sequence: TGCAGTGCTGCCCGGGGGGGGCAGTTCTTC. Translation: CSAARGGQFF.

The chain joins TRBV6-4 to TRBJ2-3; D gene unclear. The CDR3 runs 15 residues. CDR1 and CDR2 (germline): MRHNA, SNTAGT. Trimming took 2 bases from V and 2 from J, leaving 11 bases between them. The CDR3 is CASSDTRSHTDTQYF. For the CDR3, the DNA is TGTGCCAGCAGTGACACGAGGAGCCACACAGATACGCAGTATTTT.

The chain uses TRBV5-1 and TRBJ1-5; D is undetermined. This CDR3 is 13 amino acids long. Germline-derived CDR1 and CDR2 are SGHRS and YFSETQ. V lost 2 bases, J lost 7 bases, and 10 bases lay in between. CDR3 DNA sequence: TGCGCCAGCAGCTTTAAAGTGGGACAGCCCCAGCATTTT. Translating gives CASSFKVGQPQHF.

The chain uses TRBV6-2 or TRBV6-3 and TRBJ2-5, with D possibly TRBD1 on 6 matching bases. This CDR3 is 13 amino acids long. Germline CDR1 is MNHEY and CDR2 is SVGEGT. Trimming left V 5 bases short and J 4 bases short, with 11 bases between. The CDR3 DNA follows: TGTGCCAGCAGTCAGGGGAACCTAGAGACCCAGTACTTC. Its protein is CASSQGNLETQYF.

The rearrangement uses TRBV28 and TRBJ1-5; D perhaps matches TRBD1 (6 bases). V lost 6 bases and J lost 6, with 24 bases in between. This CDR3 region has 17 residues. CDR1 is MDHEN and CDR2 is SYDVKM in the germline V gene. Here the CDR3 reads CASSFQQGALSSQPQHF. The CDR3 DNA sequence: TGTGCCAGCAGCTTCCAACAGGGTGCCCTTTCAAGTCAGCCCCAGCATTTT.

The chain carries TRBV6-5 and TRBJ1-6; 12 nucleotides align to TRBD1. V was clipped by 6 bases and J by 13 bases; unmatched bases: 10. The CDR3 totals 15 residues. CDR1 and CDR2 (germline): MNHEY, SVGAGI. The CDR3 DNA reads TGTGCCAGCAGAACAACCGGGACAGGGGGCGGGCCCCTCCACTTT. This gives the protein CASRTTGTGGGPLHF.

DNA of the CDR3: TGCGCCAGCAGCCACGACCGAGCGGGAGTTGATGAGCAGTTCTTC. This encodes CASSHDRAGVDEQFF. This sequence joins TRBV4-3 and TRBJ2-1; 8 bases agree with TRBD2. With V trimmed by 3 bases and J by 8 bases, 9 bases remained unmatched. Germline V gene sequence: CDR1 LGHNA, CDR2 YSLEER. This CDR3 is 15 amino acids long.

CDR3 nucleotides: TGTGCCAGCAGTCCCCTTCGGACTAACAATGAGCAGTTCTTC. Amino acids: CASSPLRTNNEQFF. The gene calls are TRBV2 and TRBJ2-1, with a weak D call TRBD2 (6 bases). This CDR3 region has 14 residues. CDR1 SNHLY and CDR2 FYNNEI come from the germline V gene. V dropped 5 bases and J dropped 5 bases, with 13 bases sitting between them.

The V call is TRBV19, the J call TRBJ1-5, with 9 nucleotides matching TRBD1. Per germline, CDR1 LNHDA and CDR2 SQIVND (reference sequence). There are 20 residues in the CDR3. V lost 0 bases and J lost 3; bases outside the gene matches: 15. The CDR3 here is CASSIDHFFVGQGNNQPQHF. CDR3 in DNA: TGTGCCAGTAGTATAGATCATTTTTTCGTAGGACAGGGGAACAATCAGCCCCAGCATTTT. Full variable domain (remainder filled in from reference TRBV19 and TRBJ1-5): DGGITQSPKYLFRKEGQNVTLSCEQNLNHDAMYWYRQDPGQGLRLIYYSQIVNDFQKGDIAEGYSVSREKKESFPLTVTSAQKNPTAFYLCASSIDHFFVGQGNNQPQHFGDGTRLSIL.

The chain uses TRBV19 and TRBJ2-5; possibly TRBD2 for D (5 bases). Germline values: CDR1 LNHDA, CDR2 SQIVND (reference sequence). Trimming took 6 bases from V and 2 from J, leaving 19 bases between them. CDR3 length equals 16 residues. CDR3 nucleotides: TGTGCCAGTAGGGATCCTAGCAGAGCTGGGCAAGAGACCCAGTACTTC. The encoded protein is CASRDPSRAGQETQYF.